The 30 T cell receptor beta chains in this list originate from one sample, sequenced in a study of OX40 agonist ivuxolimab in advanced cancers. Clones were sequenced by immunoSEQ multiplex PCR, and TCRdb holds only the in-frame ones, with some missing. The table has tens of thousands of clones, around 91% seen once; the top ten hold more than 15%. Sequencing used CD4+ or CD8+ T cells sorted from blood, obtained in a trial of the OX40 agonist ivuxolimab. The source of these receptors is an adult with an advanced solid tumor such as melanoma, head and neck, liver or kidney cancer.

The rearrangement joins TRBV6-6 to TRBJ2-3; no clear D gene. The length of the CDR3 is 16 residues. The V end was cut by 0 bases, the J end by 0 bases, with 10 bases between. Germline CDR1 reads MNHNY; CDR2 reads SVGAGI (reference sequence). CDR3 sequence reads: CASSYSADTSTDTQYF. The CDR3 bases are TGTGCCAGCAGTTACTCCGCAGACACTAGCACAGATACGCAGTATTTT.

The chain combines TRBV14 with TRBJ1-1; D is perhaps TRBD1 (5 bases). The germline V gene encodes CDR1 SGHDN and CDR2 FVKESK. V dropped 1 base and J dropped 3 bases, with 15 bases sitting between them. The CDR3 spans 16 residues. CDR3 bases: TGTGCCAGCAGCCAAGCGGAGTTTGGGGCCCACACTGAAGCTTTCTTT. It translates to CASSQAEFGAHTEAFF.

As for this clone: At one of its ends the junction is not consistent with the germline gene, which may arise from a read error. This sequence joins TRBV27 and TRBJ2-7; 8 bases line up with TRBD1. The CDR3 length is 13 residues. Germline CDR1 is MNHEY and CDR2 is SMNVEV (reference sequence). The chain's CDR3 is CASSPFPDRAKNF. Here the CDR3 DNA reads TGTGCCAGCAGCCCGTTCCCGGACAGGGCCAAGAACTTC.

This chain joins TRBV27 and TRBJ1-1; D unresolved. The CDR3 is made up of 13 amino acids. Germline V lookup: CDR1 MNHEY, CDR2 SMNVEV (reference sequence). V gave up 8 bases and J gave up 1 base, with 11 bases separating them. DNA of the CDR3: TGTGCCAGCTCTACACCCAAGAACACTGAAGCTTTCTTT. Its protein is CASSTPKNTEAFF.

This sequence joins TRBV7-8 and TRBJ2-7; 8 nucleotides align to TRBD1. This CDR3 has 13 amino acids. The trim removed 4 bases at V and 3 bases at J, leaving 2 bases unmatched. In germline, CDR1 is SGHVS, CDR2 FQNEAQ. Written as DNA, the CDR3 is TGTGCCAGCAGCTCCGACAGGGGCTACGAGCAGTACTTC. The encoded protein is CASSSDRGYEQYF. Together with reference TRBV7-8 and TRBJ2-7, the CDR3 gives the full variable domain: GAGVSQSPRYKVAKRGQDVALRCDPISGHVSLFWYQQALGQGPEFLTYFQNEAQLDKSGLPSDRFFAERPEGSVSTLKIQRTQQEDSAVYLCASSSDRGYEQYFGPGTRLTVT.

The chain couples TRBV28 to TRBJ1-5; possible D gene TRBD1, 5 bases. Between the trimmed V and J ends, which lost 8 bases and 2 bases, there was a span of 19 bases. The CDR3 spans 16 residues. Per the germline V gene, CDR1 is MDHEN and CDR2 is SYDVKM. The CDR3 loop is CASGGVVQWGNQPQHF. CDR3 nucleotides: TGTGCCAGCGGGGGGGTGGTCCAGTGGGGCAATCAGCCCCAGCATTTT.

CDR3 sequence: CASSVEGITEAFF. The CDR3 coding sequence is TGTGCCAGCAGCGTAGAGGGGATCACTGAAGCTTTCTTT. The V and J genes are TRBV9 and TRBJ1-1; a possible D gene is TRBD1 (5 bases). The germline V gene encodes CDR1 SGDLS and CDR2 YYNGEE. CDR3 length: 13 amino acids. V was clipped by 0 bases and J by 4 bases, with 7 bases between them.

The gene calls are TRBV7-2 and TRBJ2-2; no clear D gene. The length of the CDR3 is 12 residues. V was trimmed by 4 bases and J by 3 bases, leaving 3 bases between them. In germline, CDR1 is SGHTA, CDR2 FQGNSA. CDR3 sequence reads: CASSSYTGELFF. For the CDR3, the DNA is TGTGCCAGCAGCTCCTACACCGGGGAGCTGTTTTTT.

This rearrangement joins TRBV19 to TRBJ2-6; D call uncertain. Germline V gene lookup returns CDR1 LNHDA and CDR2 SQIVND (reference sequence). V was cut by 5 bases and J by 4 bases, with 6 bases left in between. This CDR3 spans 13 amino acids. CDR3 amino acids: CASSLSGANVLTF. The DNA of the CDR3 is TGTGCCAGTAGTCTATCCGGGGCCAACGTCCTGACTTTC.

The J gene is TRBJ1-2, the V gene TRBV4-3; 7 bases agree with TRBD1. CDR1 is LGHNA and CDR2 is YSLEER in the germline V gene. Trimming took 4 bases from V and 6 from J; bases not matched to a gene: 11. This CDR3 is 15 amino acids long. The chain's CDR3 is CASSPGTVPIDGYTF. DNA for the CDR3: TGCGCCAGCAGCCCCGGGACAGTTCCAATTGATGGCTACACCTTC.

This chain's CDR3 is CASSRGGLAGGHTGELFF. CDR3 nucleotide sequence: TGTGCCAGCAGCCGGGGGGGACTAGCGGGAGGACACACCGGGGAGCTGTTTTTT. The gene calls are TRBV4-2 and TRBJ2-2; 15 nucleotides agree with TRBD2. This CDR3 region has 18 residues. V lost 4 bases and J lost 3; bases outside the gene matches: 6. The germline V gene encodes CDR1 LGHNA and CDR2 YNFKEQ.

The DNA of the CDR3 is TGTGCCAGCAGTTTATACGGCGGGAGTATAGATACGCAGTATTTT. This gives the protein CASSLYGGSIDTQYF. The chain uses TRBV27 and TRBJ2-3, with TRBD2 matching 7 bases. Per germline, CDR1 MNHEY and CDR2 SMNVEV (reference sequence). V gave up 1 base and J gave up 5 bases; unmatched junction bases: 6. This CDR3 region has 15 residues.

Notes on this clone: Relative to the germline gene, one junction end is altered; a read error may explain this. The genes are TRBV27 and TRBJ2-2; D may match TRBD1 or TRBD2 (5 bases each). The V gene's germline CDR1 is MNHEY and CDR2 SMNVEV (reference sequence). The CDR3 extends over 13 amino acids. CDR3 sequence reads: CTSSPWGSGELFF. Here the CDR3 DNA reads TGTACCAGCAGTCCATGGGGGTCCGGGGAGCTGTTTTTT.

The V and J genes are TRBV9 and TRBJ2-3; D is uncertain. V was clipped by 4 bases and J by 0 bases, with 24 bases between them. Germline-derived CDR1 and CDR2 are SGDLS and YYNGEE. This CDR3 region has 19 residues. Here the CDR3 DNA reads TGTGCCAGCAGCCGCACCCGCTACCGAAATCTTCTTAGCACAGATACGCAGTATTTT. It specifies CASSRTRYRNLLSTDTQYF.

The CDR3 is CASSGLAGGDEQFF. The CDR3 DNA is TGTGCCAGCTCGGGACTAGCGGGAGGCGATGAGCAGTTCTTC. The V and J genes are TRBV28 and TRBJ2-1, with 15 bases aligning to TRBD2. V was pared by 8 bases and J by 8 bases, with 4 bases of the junction left unmatched. This CDR3 has 14 residues. The germline gives CDR1 MDHEN, CDR2 SYDVKM.

The chain employs TRBV27 and TRBJ2-7, with a possible D match to TRBD1 (6 bases). Germline V lookup: CDR1 MNHEY, CDR2 SMNVEV (reference sequence). The ends were cut back, 2 bases at V and 3 bases at J, with 8 bases in the middle. This CDR3 spans 13 amino acids. The CDR3 here is CASSLTGSYEQYF. As DNA, the CDR3 is TGTGCCAGCAGTTTAACAGGGAGCTACGAGCAGTACTTC.

The rearrangement links TRBV7-9 to TRBJ2-1; maybe TRBD2 (5 bases). The CDR3 is 15 amino acids. V shed 5 bases and J shed 1 base, with 12 bases lying between them. Germline CDR1 reads SEHNR; CDR2 reads FQNEAQ (reference sequence). The CDR3: CASSREGRSYNEQFF. CDR3 DNA sequence: TGTGCCAGCAGCCGCGAGGGAAGATCCTACAATGAGCAGTTCTTC.

This chain connects TRBV4-3 to TRBJ2-1, with TRBD1 matching over 7 bases. In germline, CDR1 is LGHNA, CDR2 YSLEER. The ends lost 0 bases at V and 6 bases at J; junction bases unmatched: 5. This CDR3 has 15 amino acids. The chain's CDR3 is CASSQEGGPGNEQFF. The DNA for the CDR3 is TGCGCCAGCAGCCAAGAAGGGGGCCCGGGCAATGAGCAGTTCTTC.

The J gene is TRBJ2-1, the V gene TRBV6-5; D is ambiguous. The V end lost 0 bases, the J end lost 9 bases, and 9 bases lay between the germline ends. The CDR3 totals 13 residues. CDR1 and CDR2 from the germline V gene are MNHEY and SVGAGI. In DNA form, the CDR3 reads TGTGCCAGCAGTTACTCGAAGAGGAGTGAGCAGTTCTTC. The encoded protein is CASSYSKRSEQFF.

The rearrangement joins TRBV13 to TRBJ2-3; possibly TRBD2 for D (5 bases). The CDR3 has 15 amino acids. Germline CDR1 PRHDT, CDR2 FYEKMQ (reference sequence). Deletions cut 3 bases from V and 0 bases from J, with 10 bases between. Written as DNA, the CDR3 is TGTGCCAGCAGCTTTGGACTGCAGAGCACAGATACGCAGTATTTT. It yields the protein CASSFGLQSTDTQYF. Full variable domain (remainder filled in from reference TRBV13 and TRBJ2-3): AAGVIQSPRHLIKEKRETATLKCYPIPRHDTVYWYQQGPGQDPQFLISFYEKMQSDKGSIPDRFSAQQFSDYHSELNMSSLELGDSALYFCASSFGLQSTDTQYFGPGTRLTVL.

Only one count was recorded for this clone. The rearrangement links TRBV5-4 to TRBJ2-2; D call uncertain. The germline gives CDR1 SGHNT, CDR2 YYREEE (reference sequence). The CDR3 is 16 residues long. V was trimmed by 4 bases and J by 1 base, leaving 14 bases between them. The CDR3 loop is CASSPYNIENTGELFF. The CDR3 region has the DNA TGTGCCAGCAGCCCGTACAACATCGAGAACACCGGGGAGCTGTTTTTT.

This sequence joins TRBV6-5 and TRBJ2-7; D perhaps matches TRBD2 (5 bases). CDR1 and CDR2 from the germline V gene are MNHEY and SVGAGI. The CDR3 runs to 15 residues. V dropped 6 bases and J dropped 4 bases, with 19 bases sitting between them. The chain's CDR3 is CASRPLLGGGYEQYF. CDR3 bases: TGTGCCAGCAGACCCCTTCTGGGCGGAGGATACGAGCAGTACTTC.

J is TRBJ1-1 and V is TRBV19, with 8 bases lining up with TRBD1. CDR3 length equals 15 residues. Germline CDR1 and CDR2: LNHDA and SQIVND (reference sequence). Trimming at V came to 3 bases and at J to 4 bases, leaving 7 bases not matched to a gene. In DNA form, the CDR3 reads TGTGCCAGTAGTATCCCCGACAGGGGATCCACTGAAGCTTTCTTT. This codes for CASSIPDRGSTEAFF.

The chain has TRBV6-1 and TRBJ1-2; TRBD1 matches 7 bases. V shed 2 bases, J shed 2 bases, and the junction held 8 bases outside the gene matches. The CDR3 is made up of 16 amino acids. CDR1 is MNHNS, CDR2 SASEGT, per germline. In DNA, the CDR3 is TGTGCCAGCAGTGAATATCTCGCAGGGGGAAACTATGGCTACACCTTC. The encoded protein is CASSEYLAGGNYGYTF.

The chain has TRBV11-2 and TRBJ2-7, with 7 bases identical to TRBD1. The CDR3 contains 14 residues. V shed 5 bases and J 3 bases; nucleotides not matched to a gene: 7. Germline CDR1 is SGHAT and CDR2 is FQNNGV. The CDR3 DNA is TGTGCCAGCAGCGGGCCGACAGGGCACTACGAGCAGTACTTC. This sequence encodes CASSGPTGHYEQYF.

The rearrangement uses TRBV19 and TRBJ2-2; D is uncertain. There are 13 residues in the CDR3. The ends were cut back, 5 bases at V and 7 bases at J, with 11 bases in the middle. In germline, CDR1 is LNHDA, CDR2 SQIVND (reference sequence). The CDR3 protein is CASSFLEGGELFF. The DNA of the CDR3 is TGTGCCAGTAGTTTCCTCGAAGGCGGGGAGCTGTTTTTT.

V is TRBV10-2 and J is TRBJ1-1; D ambiguous. Germline loops: CDR1 WSHSY, CDR2 SAAADI. This CDR3 spans 12 amino acids. Trimming left V 3 bases short and J 1 base short, with 3 bases between. CDR3 DNA sequence: TGCGCCAGCAGTGAAGGGAACACTGAAGCTTTCTTT. Residues: CASSEGNTEAFF.

The gene calls are TRBV6-5 and TRBJ2-5; maybe TRBD1 (5 bases). V gave up 0 bases and J gave up 3 bases, with 8 bases separating them. CDR1 and CDR2 from the germline V gene are MNHEY and SVGAGI. CDR3 length: 14 amino acids. The CDR3 loop reads CASSYSGREETQYF. As DNA, the CDR3 is TGTGCCAGCAGTTACTCTGGCAGGGAAGAGACCCAGTACTTC.

The rearrangement joins TRBV19 to TRBJ2-7; 10 positions agree with TRBD2. With 2 bases clipped from V and 2 bases from J, the junction kept 3 bases outside the gene matches. The CDR3 has 15 residues. Per the germline V gene, CDR1 is LNHDA and CDR2 is SQIVND (reference sequence). For the CDR3, the DNA is TGTGCCAGTAGTATATTCCTAGCGGGAGCCTACGAGCAGTACTTC. Protein: CASSIFLAGAYEQYF.

The J gene is TRBJ1-5, the V gene TRBV27, with 11 bases fitting TRBD1. Germline-derived CDR1 and CDR2 are MNHEY and SMNVEV (reference sequence). The CDR3 sequence is 15 residues long. Trimming at V came to 10 bases and at J to 6 bases, leaving 11 bases not matched to a gene. DNA of the CDR3: TGTGCCACCAGCCCTGGACAGGGGGCAGCTCAGCCCCAGCATTTT. Translation: CATSPGQGAAQPQHF.